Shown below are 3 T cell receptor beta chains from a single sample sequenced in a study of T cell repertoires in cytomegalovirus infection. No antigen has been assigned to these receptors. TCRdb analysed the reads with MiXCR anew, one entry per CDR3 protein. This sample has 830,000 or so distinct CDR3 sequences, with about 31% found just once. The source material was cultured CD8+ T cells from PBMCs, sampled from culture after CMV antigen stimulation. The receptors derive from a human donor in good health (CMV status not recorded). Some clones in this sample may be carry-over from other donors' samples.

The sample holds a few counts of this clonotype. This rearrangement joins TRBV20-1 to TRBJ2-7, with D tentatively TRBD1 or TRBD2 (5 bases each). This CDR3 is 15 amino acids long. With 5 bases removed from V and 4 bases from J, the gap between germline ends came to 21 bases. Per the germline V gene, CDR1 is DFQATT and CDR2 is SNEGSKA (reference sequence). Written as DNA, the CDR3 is TGCAGTGCTGACCCTTGGGGTGGGGGAGATTACGAGCAGTACTTC. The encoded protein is CSADPWGGGDYEQYF.

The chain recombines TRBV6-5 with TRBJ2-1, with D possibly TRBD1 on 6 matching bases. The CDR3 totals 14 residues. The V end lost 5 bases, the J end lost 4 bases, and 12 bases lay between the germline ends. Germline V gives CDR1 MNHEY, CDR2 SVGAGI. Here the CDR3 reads CASSNLGQYNEQFF. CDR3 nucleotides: TGTGCCAGCAGTAACCTAGGACAGTACAATGAGCAGTTCTTC.

Here the CDR3 DNA reads TGCGCCAGCAGCCCGTGGGACGACGCTAATGAAAAACTGTTTTTT. Amino acid sequence: CASSPWDDANEKLFF. This chain connects TRBV4-1 to TRBJ1-4; a possible D gene is TRBD1 (5 bases). The germline V gene encodes CDR1 MGHRA and CDR2 YSYEKL. V was pared by 4 bases and J by 3 bases, with 12 bases between. The CDR3 contains 15 residues.